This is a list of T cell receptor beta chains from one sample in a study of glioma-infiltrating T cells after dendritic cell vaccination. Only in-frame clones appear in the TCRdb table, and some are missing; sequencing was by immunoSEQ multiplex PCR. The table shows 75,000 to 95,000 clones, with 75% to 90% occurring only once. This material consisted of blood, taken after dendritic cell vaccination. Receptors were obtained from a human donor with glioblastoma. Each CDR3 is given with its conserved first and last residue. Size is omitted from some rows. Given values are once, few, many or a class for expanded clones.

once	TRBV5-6	CASSQRYESSGNTIYF
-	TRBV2	CASSEDPPGTGRNGYTF
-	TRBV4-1	CASSQGPGTASTNEKLFF
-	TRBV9	CASTPGHSSYEQYF
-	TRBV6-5	CASSSYTGELFF
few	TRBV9	CASSVGLAGYNEQFF
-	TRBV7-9	CASSWQNTEAFF
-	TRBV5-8	CASSPHRDSNSPLHF
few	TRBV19	CASSIGGTSGSDEQFF
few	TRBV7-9	CASSFGQTYEQYF
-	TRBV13	CASLQEGRLQYF
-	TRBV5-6	CASSLYPGTEAFF
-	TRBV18	CASSLYTGTANYGYTF
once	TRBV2	CASSVEGAGSPLHF
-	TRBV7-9	CASSQTGGEAFF
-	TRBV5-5	CASSLRSGNNNEQFF
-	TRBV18	CATTGQVNTEAFF
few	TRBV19	CASSGDWYTDTQYF
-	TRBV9	CASSVEVALYNEQFF
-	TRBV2	CASSEQGSTDTQYF
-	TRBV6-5	CASSYSNGEGEKLFF
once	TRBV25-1	CASSDSTVAKNIQYF